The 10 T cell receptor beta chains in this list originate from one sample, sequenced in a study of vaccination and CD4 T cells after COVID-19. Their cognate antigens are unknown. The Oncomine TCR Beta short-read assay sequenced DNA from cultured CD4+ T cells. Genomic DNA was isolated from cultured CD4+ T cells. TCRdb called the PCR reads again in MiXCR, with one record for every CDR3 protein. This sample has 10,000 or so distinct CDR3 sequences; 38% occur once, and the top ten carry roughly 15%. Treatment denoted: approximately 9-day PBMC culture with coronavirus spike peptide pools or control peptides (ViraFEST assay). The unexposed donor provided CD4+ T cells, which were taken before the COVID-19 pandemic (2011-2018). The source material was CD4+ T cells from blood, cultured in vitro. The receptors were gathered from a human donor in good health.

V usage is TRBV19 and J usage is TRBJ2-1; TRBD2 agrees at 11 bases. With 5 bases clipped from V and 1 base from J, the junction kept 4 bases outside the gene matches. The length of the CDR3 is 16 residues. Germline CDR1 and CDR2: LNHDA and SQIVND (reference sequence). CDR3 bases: TGTGCCAGTAGTCCCACTAGCGGGAGTTCCTACAATGAGCAGTTCTTC. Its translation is CASSPTSGSSYNEQFF. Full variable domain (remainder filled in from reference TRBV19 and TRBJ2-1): DGGITQSPKYLFRKEGQNVTLSCEQNLNHDAMYWYRQDPGQGLRLIYYSQIVNDFQKGDIAEGYSVSREKKESFPLTVTSAQKNPTAFYLCASSPTSGSSYNEQFFGPGTRLTVL.

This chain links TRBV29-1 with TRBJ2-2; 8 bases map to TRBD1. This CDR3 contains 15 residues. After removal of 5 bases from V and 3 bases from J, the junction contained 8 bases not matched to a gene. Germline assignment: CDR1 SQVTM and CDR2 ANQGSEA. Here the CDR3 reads CSVTQDRGDTGELFF. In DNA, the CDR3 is TGCAGCGTTACCCAAGACAGGGGAGACACCGGGGAGCTGTTTTTT.

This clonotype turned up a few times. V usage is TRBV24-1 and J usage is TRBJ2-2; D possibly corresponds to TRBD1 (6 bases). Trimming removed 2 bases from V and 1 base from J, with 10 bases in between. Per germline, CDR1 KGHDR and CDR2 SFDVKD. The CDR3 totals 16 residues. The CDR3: CATSDSGHQNTGELFF. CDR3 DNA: TGTGCCACCAGTGATTCGGGACACCAGAACACCGGGGAGCTGTTTTTT.

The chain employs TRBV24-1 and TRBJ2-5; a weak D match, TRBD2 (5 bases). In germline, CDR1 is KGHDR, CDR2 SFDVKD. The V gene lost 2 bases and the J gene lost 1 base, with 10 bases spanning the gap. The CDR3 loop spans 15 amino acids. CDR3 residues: CATSDSRTSQETQYF. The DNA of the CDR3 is TGTGCCACCAGTGATTCTAGAACTAGCCAAGAGACCCAGTACTTC.

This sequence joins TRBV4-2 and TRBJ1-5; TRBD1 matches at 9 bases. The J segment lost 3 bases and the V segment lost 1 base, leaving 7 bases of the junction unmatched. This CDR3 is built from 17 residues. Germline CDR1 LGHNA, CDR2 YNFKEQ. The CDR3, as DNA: TGTGCCAGCAGCCAAGCGGCACGGACAGGGGCCAATCAGCCCCAGCATTTT. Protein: CASSQAARTGANQPQHF.

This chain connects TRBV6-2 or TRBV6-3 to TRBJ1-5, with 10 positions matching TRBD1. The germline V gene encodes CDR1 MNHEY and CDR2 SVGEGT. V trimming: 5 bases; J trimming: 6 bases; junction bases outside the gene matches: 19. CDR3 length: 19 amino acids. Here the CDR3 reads CASSPTSGQGITFSQPQHF. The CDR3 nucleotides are TGTGCCAGCAGTCCCACATCGGGACAGGGGATCACCTTTTCTCAGCCCCAGCATTTT.

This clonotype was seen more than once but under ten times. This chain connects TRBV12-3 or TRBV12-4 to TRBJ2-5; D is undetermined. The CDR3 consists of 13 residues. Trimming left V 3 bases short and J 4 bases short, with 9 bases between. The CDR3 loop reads CASSLIEGETQYF. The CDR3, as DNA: TGTGCCAGCAGTTTGATTGAAGGAGAGACCCAGTACTTC.

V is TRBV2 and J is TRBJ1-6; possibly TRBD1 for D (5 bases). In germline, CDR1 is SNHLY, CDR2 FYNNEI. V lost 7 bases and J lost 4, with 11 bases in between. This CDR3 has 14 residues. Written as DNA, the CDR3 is TGTGCCAGCAAACCAGGGCAATATAATTCACCCCTCCACTTT. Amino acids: CASKPGQYNSPLHF. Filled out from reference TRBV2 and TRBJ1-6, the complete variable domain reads EPEVTQTPSHQVTQMGQEVILRCVPISNHLYFYWYRQILGQKVEFLVSFYNNEISEKSEIFDDQFSVERPDGSNFTLKIRSTKLEDSAMYFCASKPGQYNSPLHFGNGTRLTVT.

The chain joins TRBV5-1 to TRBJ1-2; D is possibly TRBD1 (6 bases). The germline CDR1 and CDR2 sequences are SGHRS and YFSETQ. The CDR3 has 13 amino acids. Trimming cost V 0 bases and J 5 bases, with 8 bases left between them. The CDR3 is CASSLGQVYGYTF. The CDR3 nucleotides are TGCGCCAGCAGCTTGGGACAGGTATATGGCTACACCTTC.

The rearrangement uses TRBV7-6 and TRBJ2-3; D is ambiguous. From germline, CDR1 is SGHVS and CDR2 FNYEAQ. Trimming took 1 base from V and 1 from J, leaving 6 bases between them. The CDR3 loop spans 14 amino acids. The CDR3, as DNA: TGTGCCAGCAGCTTAGACGAGGGCACAGATACGCAGTATTTT. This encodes CASSLDEGTDTQYF.